This record looks at one T cell receptor (beta chain) sequence and its context. The antigen is unknown. The sample comes from a study of T cell responses to AZD1222 COVID-19 vaccine. Overall study results and limits: Without day 14 samples, only post-peak T cell repertoires were studied. Seropositive AZD1222 recipients at baseline numbered only five or six.

Method: immunoSEQ multiplex PCR; TCRdb's copy keeps in-frame clones and lacks some. The data contain 95,000 to 150,000 clones, about 90% of them singletons. Sequencing used peripheral blood, obtained on day 0 of AZD1222 vaccination. The sequence was collected from an adult in good health.

In DNA, the CDR3 is TGCAGTGGGGGGTGGGGTTATGGCTACACCTTC. Protein sequence: CSGGWGYGYTF. This chain links TRBV20-1 with TRBJ1-2; D is possibly TRBD1 (5 bases). V was pared by 7 bases and J by 5 bases, with 11 bases between. The CDR3 covers 11 residues. CDR1 and CDR2 from the germline V gene are DFQATT and SNEGSKA (reference sequence).